This T cell receptor (beta chain) was obtained from a study of Graves' ophthalmopathy and Graves' hyperthyroidism. Study as a whole: Researchers classed hyperthyroidism as stable given no ophthalmopathy within 18 months of follow-up.

V lost 4 bases and J lost 4; bases outside the gene matches: 12. Per germline, CDR1 SEHNR and CDR2 FQNEAQ (reference sequence). The CDR3 runs to 16 residues. Amplification from RNA transcripts yielded the TCR beta CDR3 regions. A first-round RT-PCR used HTBI primers, followed by a second-round multiplex PCR. One entry per CDR3 protein results from TCRdb running MiXCR on the multiplex PCR reads. Here the sample spans 580,000 or so distinct CDR3 sequences, less than 40% being singletons. This clonotype appeared a few times. Hyperthyroidism was new, under 2 months, in patients aged 18 to 65. The genes are TRBV7-9 and TRBJ2-5; TRBD1 matches at 7 bases. What was sequenced was peripheral blood or thyroid tissue (not recorded which). This sequence was found in an adult man with Graves' hyperthyroidism. DNA for the CDR3: TGTGCCAGCAGCTCCAGGACAGAGCCAGGGGGAGAGACCCAGTACTTC. Translation: CASSSRTEPGGETQYF.